This TCR beta chain was retrieved from a study of CD8 T cells in ankylosing spondylitis. Only a few counts were recorded for this clonotype. Its target is not known. MiXCR was run by TCRdb on the 5' RACE reads, yielding one entry per CDR3 protein. The repertoire holds more than 200,000 distinct CDR3 sequences, with 20% to 30% as singletons. General study points: For ankylosing spondylitis blood, a TCR beta motif of several highly homologous variants appeared characteristic. Reportedly, matched ankylosing spondylitis synovial fluid was significantly enriched for disease-linked clones. Reactive arthritis synovial fluid and blood previously showed some of these motif variants.

Trimming took off 8 bases at V and 2 bases at J, with 14 bases between the two ends. The CDR3 covers 14 residues. This clonotype was obtained from a male donor with ankylosing spondylitis or in good health (not recorded which). The chain couples TRBV12-3 or TRBV12-4 to TRBJ2-3, with D maybe TRBD2 (6 bases). Sequencing used blood, either unsorted or a sorted T cell fraction (not recorded which). This chain's CDR3 is CASLASVPTDTQYF. DNA for the CDR3: TGTGCCAGCTTAGCTAGCGTTCCCACAGATACGCAGTATTTT.